This T cell receptor (beta chain) was retrieved from a study of blood T cell repertoires in COVID-19. This clone has a handful of counts. The table came from immunoSEQ multiplex PCR; TCRdb's copy has only in-frame clones and leaves some out. The sample carries approximately 140,000 clones, roughly 78% recorded once. The CDR3 spans 14 residues. The V gene lost 0 bases and the J gene lost 4 bases, with 9 bases spanning the gap. Germline CDR1 reads SGHDN; CDR2 reads FVKESK. The gene calls are TRBV14 and TRBJ1-2; tentative D call: TRBD1 (6 bases). Sequencing input: peripheral blood. This TCR was sampled from a man in his sixties with acute or convalescent COVID-19. This CDR3 is CASSQDRGRYGYTF. The DNA of the CDR3 is TGTGCCAGCAGCCAAGACAGGGGTCGCTATGGCTACACCTTC.